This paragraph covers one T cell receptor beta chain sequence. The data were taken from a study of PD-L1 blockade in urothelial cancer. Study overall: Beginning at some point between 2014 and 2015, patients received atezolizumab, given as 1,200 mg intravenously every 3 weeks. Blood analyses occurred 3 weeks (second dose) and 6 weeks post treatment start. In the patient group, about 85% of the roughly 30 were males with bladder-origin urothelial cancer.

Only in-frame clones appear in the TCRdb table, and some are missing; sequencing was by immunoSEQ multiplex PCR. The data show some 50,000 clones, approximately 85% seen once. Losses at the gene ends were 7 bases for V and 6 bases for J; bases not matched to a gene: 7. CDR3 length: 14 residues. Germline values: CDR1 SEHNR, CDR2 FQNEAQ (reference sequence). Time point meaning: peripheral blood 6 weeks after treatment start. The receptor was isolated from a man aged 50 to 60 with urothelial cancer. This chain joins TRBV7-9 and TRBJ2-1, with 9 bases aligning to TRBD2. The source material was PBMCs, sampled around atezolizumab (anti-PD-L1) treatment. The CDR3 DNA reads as TGTGCCAGCACCCAGCGGGAGGTTGGCAATGAGCAGTTCTTC. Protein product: CASTQREVGNEQFF. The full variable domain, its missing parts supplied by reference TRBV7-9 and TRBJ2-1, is DTGVSQNPRHKITKRGQNVTFRCDPISEHNRLYWYRQTLGQGPEFLTYFQNEAQLEKSRLLSDRFSAERPKGSFSTLEIQRTEQGDSAMYLCASTQREVGNEQFFGPGTRLTVL.